Following are 10 T cell receptor beta chains from one sample sequenced in a study of CD8 T cells in Susac syndrome (dated by TCRdb to about 2019). The protocol used for the library was the immunoSEQ multiplex PCR assay. RNA was extracted with the RNeasy kit and roughly 0.45 to 1 ug was reverse transcribed using random hexamers. The public reads were reprocessed in TCRdb via fastp at Q25 and MiXCR, keeping in-frame beta chains. Entries are consolidated by CDR3 protein sequence, retaining the most common genes and DNA. The sample data list about 430,000 distinct CDR3 sequences, and around 85% of these were observed just once. Under 0.15% of the sample lies in the top ten. Sequencing input: CD8+ T cells from PBMCs. Receptor source: a human donor with multiple sclerosis.

This clonotype has only one observation. This chain joins TRBV6-6 and TRBJ1-3; no clear D. Trimming pared 0 bases from V and 4 bases from J, leaving 10 bases between. The germline V gene has CDR1 MNHNY and CDR2 SVGAGI (reference sequence). This CDR3 is 15 amino acids long. CDR3 in DNA: TGTGCCAGCAGTTACTCACGGACCCTAGGAAACACCATATATTTT. It is translated as CASSYSRTLGNTIYF.

This chain connects TRBV7-3 to TRBJ2-1; D gene unclear. V lost 2 bases, J lost 7 bases, and 15 bases lay in between. This CDR3 region has 15 residues. Germline assignment: CDR1 SGHTA and CDR2 FQGTGA. DNA of the CDR3: TGTGCCAGCAGCTTACTCTCAGAAGAACTAAATGAGCAGTTCTTC. Translated, it gives CASSLLSEELNEQFF.

The rearrangement links TRBV5-1 to TRBJ2-5, with TRBD2 matching 8 bases. Germline lookup yields CDR1 SGHRS and CDR2 YFSETQ. Trimming at V came to 0 bases and at J to 2 bases, leaving 3 bases not matched to a gene. The CDR3 is made up of 15 amino acids. Written as DNA, the CDR3 is TGCGCCAGCAGCTTGGGAACTAGCGGACAAGAGACCCAGTACTTC. It yields the protein CASSLGTSGQETQYF.

The chain links TRBV10-3 to TRBJ1-4, with a weak D call TRBD1 (6 bases). Germline CDR1 ENHRY, CDR2 SYGVKD. This CDR3 contains 16 residues. Trimming took off 3 bases at V and 4 bases at J, with 15 bases between the two ends. The CDR3 region has the DNA TGTGCCATCAGTGATCAGGGGAGCGGGATTAATGAAAAACTGTTTTTT. Protein: CAISDQGSGINEKLFF.

This chain joins TRBV12-3 or TRBV12-4 and TRBJ1-6, with a weak D call TRBD1 (5 bases). Trimming stripped 3 bases from V and 6 bases from J, with 15 bases between. The CDR3 is 16 amino acids. CDR3 nucleotides: TGTGCCAGCAGTTTGGGGGGTTCGGCCCTTAATTCACCCCTCCACTTT. Protein sequence: CASSLGGSALNSPLHF.

The chain uses TRBV6-5 and TRBJ2-3, with TRBD1 matching 9 bases. The CDR3 runs 16 residues. The germline gives CDR1 MNHEY, CDR2 SVGAGI. J was trimmed by 0 bases and V by 4 bases; bases with no gene match: 5. In DNA, the CDR3 is TGTGCCAGCAGTTCCCGGGACAGGGCTAGCACAGATACGCAGTATTTT. This translates into CASSSRDRASTDTQYF.

The table lists this clonotype with a count of one. This sequence joins TRBV10-2 and TRBJ1-6, with D possibly being TRBD1 (5 bases). The germline V gene encodes CDR1 WSHSY and CDR2 SAAADI. This CDR3 has 15 residues. Trimming removed 1 base from V and 7 bases from J, with 11 bases in between. The CDR3, as DNA: TGCGCCAGCAGTGAGTGGGGGGTGGGGAATTCACCCCTCCACTTT. Its translation: CASSEWGVGNSPLHF.

The rearrangement joins TRBV30 to TRBJ2-7; TRBD1 matches at 8 bases. CDR1 and CDR2 (germline): GTSNPN, SVGIG (reference sequence). CDR3 length: 13 amino acids. J was trimmed by 6 bases and V by 5 bases; bases with no gene match: 9. As DNA, the CDR3 is TGTGCCTGGGGCGGACAGGGACCCGGCGAGCAGTACTTC. Translated, it gives CAWGGQGPGEQYF.

The rearrangement joins TRBV29-1 to TRBJ1-2; no clear D. CDR1 and CDR2 from the germline V gene are SQVTM and ANQGSEA. The V gene lost 3 bases and the J gene lost 4 bases, with 12 bases spanning the gap. CDR3 length equals 13 residues. The CDR3 sequence is CSVDRRIPYGYTF. The DNA for the CDR3 is TGCAGCGTTGATCGGCGGATTCCCTATGGCTACACCTTC. The full variable domain, in which reference TRBV29-1 and TRBJ1-2 provide the parts outside the CDR3, is SAVISQKPSRDICQRGTSLTIQCQVDSQVTMMFWYRQQPGQSLTLIATANQGSEATYESGFVIDKFPISRPNLTFSTLTVSNMSPEDSSIYLCSVDRRIPYGYTFGSGTRLTVV.

The rearrangement joins TRBV4-1 to TRBJ1-2; 7 nucleotides match TRBD1. Germline-derived CDR1 and CDR2 are MGHRA and YSYEKL. Trimming removed 5 bases from V and 2 bases from J; junction bases left unmatched: 8. The CDR3 length is 15 residues. The CDR3 sequence: CASSYYAGGNYGYTF. For the CDR3, the DNA is TGCGCCAGCAGCTACTACGCAGGGGGGAACTATGGCTACACCTTC.